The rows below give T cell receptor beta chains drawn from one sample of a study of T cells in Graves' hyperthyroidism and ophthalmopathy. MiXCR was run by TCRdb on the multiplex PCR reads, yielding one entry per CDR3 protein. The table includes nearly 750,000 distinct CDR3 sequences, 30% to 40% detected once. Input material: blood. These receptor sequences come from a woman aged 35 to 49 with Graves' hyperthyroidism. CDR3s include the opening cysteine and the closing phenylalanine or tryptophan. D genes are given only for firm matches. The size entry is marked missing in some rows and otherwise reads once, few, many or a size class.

cdr3_aa: CASIARQYTEAFF
cdr3_nt: TGTGCCAGTATCGCCAGACAATACACTGAAGCTTTCTTT
v_call: TRBV19
d_call: -
j_call: TRBJ1-1
clone_size: many

cdr3_aa: CASSQGVGEGETQYF
cdr3_nt: TGTGCCAGCAGCCAAGGGGTCGGGGAAGGGGAGACCCAGTACTTC
v_call: TRBV10-3
d_call: -
j_call: TRBJ2-5
clone_size: -

cdr3_aa: CASSESGTRDGYTF
cdr3_nt: TGCGCCAGCAGTGAGTCGGGGACAAGAGACGGCTACACCTTC
v_call: TRBV10-2
d_call: -
j_call: TRBJ1-2
clone_size: -

cdr3_aa: CASSEKVPKLFF
cdr3_nt: TGTGCCAGCAGTGAAAAGGTTCCGAAACTGTTTTTT
v_call: TRBV6-1
d_call: -
j_call: TRBJ1-4
clone_size: few

cdr3_aa: CAITRDLSSYEQYF
cdr3_nt: TGTGCCATCACTCGGGACTTGAGCTCCTACGAGCAGTACTTC
v_call: TRBV10-3
d_call: -
j_call: TRBJ2-7
clone_size: many

cdr3_aa: CASSFSRTEYNYGYTF
cdr3_nt: TGTGCCAGCAGCTTCTCCAGGACGGAATATAACTATGGCTACACCTTC
v_call: TRBV7-2
d_call: -
j_call: TRBJ1-2
clone_size: -

cdr3_aa: CASRTGNSNTEAFF
cdr3_nt: TGTGCCAGCAGGACAGGGAACTCGAACACTGAAGCTTTCTTT
v_call: TRBV7-8
d_call: TRBD1
j_call: TRBJ1-1
clone_size: many

cdr3_aa: CSAPRDRGTDTQYF
cdr3_nt: TGCAGTGCTCCTCGGGACAGGGGAACAGATACGCAGTATTTT
v_call: TRBV20-1
d_call: TRBD1
j_call: TRBJ2-3
clone_size: -

cdr3_aa: CAISESRGGPSPLHF
cdr3_nt: TGTGCCATCAGTGAGTCGAGGGGGGGCCCTTCACCCCTCCACTTT
v_call: TRBV10-3
d_call: -
j_call: TRBJ1-6
clone_size: many

cdr3_aa: CASSPSTISYEQYF
cdr3_nt: TGTGCCAGCTCACCCTCCACGATATCCTACGAGCAGTACTTC
v_call: TRBV7-9
d_call: -
j_call: TRBJ2-7
clone_size: few

cdr3_aa: CASSFRRQINYGYTF
cdr3_nt: TGTGCCAGCAGTTTCCGGCGACAGATTAACTATGGCTACACCTTC
v_call: TRBV12-3/TRBV12-4
d_call: -
j_call: TRBJ1-2
clone_size: -

cdr3_aa: CASSSTLGDEQYF
cdr3_nt: TGTGCCAGCAGCTCTACCCTCGGGGACGAGCAGTACTTC
v_call: TRBV5-6
d_call: -
j_call: TRBJ2-7
clone_size: few

cdr3_aa: CATDTGGKNGYTF
cdr3_nt: TGTGCCACAGATACAGGGGGCAAGAATGGCTACACCTTC
v_call: TRBV6-5
d_call: TRBD1
j_call: TRBJ1-2
clone_size: -

cdr3_aa: CASSPKGGQETQYF
cdr3_nt: TGTGCCAGCAGCCCGAAAGGGGGCCAAGAGACCCAGTACTTC
v_call: TRBV7-9
d_call: -
j_call: TRBJ2-5
clone_size: many

cdr3_aa: CASSPLGDVRSYEQYF
cdr3_nt: TGTGCCAGCAGCCCTCTTGGGGACGTCCGTTCCTACGAGCAGTACTTC
v_call: TRBV7-9
d_call: -
j_call: TRBJ2-7
clone_size: few

cdr3_aa: CASRTGTGVEKLFF
cdr3_nt: TGCGCCAGCAGGACCGGGACGGGAGTTGAAAAACTGTTTTTT
v_call: TRBV10-2
d_call: -
j_call: TRBJ1-4
clone_size: many

cdr3_aa: CASTLVGRGQETQYF
cdr3_nt: TGTGCCAGCACCCTAGTGGGTCGGGGCCAAGAGACCCAGTACTTC
v_call: TRBV7-2
d_call: -
j_call: TRBJ2-5
clone_size: -

cdr3_aa: CASSRRTSDYEQYF
cdr3_nt: TGTGCCAGCAGTCGTAGGACTAGCGACTACGAGCAGTACTTC
v_call: TRBV12-3/TRBV12-4
d_call: TRBD2
j_call: TRBJ2-7
clone_size: -

cdr3_aa: CSGRADRINTGELFF
cdr3_nt: TGCAGCGGTCGAGCAGACCGAATAAACACCGGGGAGCTGTTTTTT
v_call: TRBV29-1
d_call: -
j_call: TRBJ2-2
clone_size: -

cdr3_aa: CVSSPDGIQETQYF
cdr3_nt: TGTGTCAGCAGCCCAGACGGGATCCAAGAGACCCAGTACTTC
v_call: TRBV7-2
d_call: -
j_call: TRBJ2-5
clone_size: -

cdr3_aa: CASSSPQGGQTPLHF
cdr3_nt: TGTGCCAGCAGCTCACCACAGGGAGGACAGACACCCCTCCACTTT
v_call: TRBV5-1
d_call: -
j_call: TRBJ1-6
clone_size: -

cdr3_aa: CSASARDRGDEQYF
cdr3_nt: TGCAGTGCTAGCGCCAGGGACAGGGGCGACGAGCAGTACTTC
v_call: TRBV20-1
d_call: TRBD1
j_call: TRBJ2-7
clone_size: once

cdr3_aa: CASSPGRFRTARYTF
cdr3_nt: TGTGCCAGCAGTCCCGGGAGGTTCAGGACTGCTCGCTACACCTTC
v_call: TRBV12-3/TRBV12-4
d_call: -
j_call: TRBJ1-2
clone_size: -

cdr3_aa: CASSYSRSGRDYGYTF
cdr3_nt: TGTGCCAGCAGTTACTCGAGGTCAGGGAGGGACTATGGCTACACCTTC
v_call: TRBV6-5
d_call: -
j_call: TRBJ1-2
clone_size: few

cdr3_aa: CASSYPSGGVAETQYF
cdr3_nt: TGTGCCAGCAGCTATCCTAGCGGGGGGGTCGCGGAGACCCAGTACTTC
v_call: TRBV7-2
d_call: TRBD2
j_call: TRBJ2-5
clone_size: many

cdr3_aa: CATSDPGGDQETQYF
cdr3_nt: TGTGCCACCAGTGATCCGGGGGGCGACCAAGAGACCCAGTACTTC
v_call: TRBV24-1
d_call: -
j_call: TRBJ2-5
clone_size: many

cdr3_aa: CSVDMVRATNQVNEKLFF
cdr3_nt: TGCAGCGTTGATATGGTCCGGGCGACGAACCAGGTTAATGAAAAACTGTTTTTT
v_call: TRBV29-1
d_call: -
j_call: TRBJ1-4
clone_size: many

cdr3_aa: CASSFQSGGRFYTF
cdr3_nt: TGTGCCAGCAGCTTCCAATCGGGAGGGAGATTCTACACCTTC
v_call: TRBV7-8
d_call: -
j_call: TRBJ1-2
clone_size: -

cdr3_aa: CALGMGPMYQETQYF
cdr3_nt: TGTGCCCTGGGGATGGGACCGATGTACCAAGAGACCCAGTACTTC
v_call: TRBV7-9
d_call: -
j_call: TRBJ2-5
clone_size: -

cdr3_aa: CASSLGGTGGQYYGYTF
cdr3_nt: TGTGCCAGCAGTTTAGGGGGGACAGGGGGCCAATACTATGGCTACACCTTC
v_call: TRBV27
d_call: TRBD1
j_call: TRBJ1-2
clone_size: -

cdr3_aa: CASSRSTVTEAFF
cdr3_nt: TGTGCCAGTAGCCGATCGACAGTCACTGAAGCTTTCTTT
v_call: TRBV19
d_call: -
j_call: TRBJ1-1
clone_size: few

cdr3_aa: CASSLRLETQYF
cdr3_nt: TGTGCCAGCAGCTTGCGTTTAGAGACCCAGTACTTC
v_call: TRBV5-6
d_call: -
j_call: TRBJ2-5
clone_size: many

cdr3_aa: CASRGGQLGNEELFF
cdr3_nt: TGTGCCAGCCGTGGGGGACAGCTAGGCAATGAAGAACTGTTTTTT
v_call: TRBV2
d_call: TRBD1
j_call: TRBJ1-4
clone_size: once

cdr3_aa: CASSWGRWYTEAFF
cdr3_nt: TGTGCCAGCAGCTGGGGCAGGTGGTACACTGAAGCTTTCTTT
v_call: TRBV7-9
d_call: -
j_call: TRBJ1-1
clone_size: few

cdr3_aa: CASSLVGSDTEAFF
cdr3_nt: TGCGCCAGCAGCTTGGTTGGGTCGGACACTGAAGCTTTCTTT
v_call: TRBV5-1
d_call: -
j_call: TRBJ1-1
clone_size: few

cdr3_aa: CASSPSVGNTIYF
cdr3_nt: TGTGCCAGCAGCCCATCCGTTGGAAACACCATATATTTT
v_call: TRBV7-2
d_call: -
j_call: TRBJ1-3
clone_size: many

cdr3_aa: CASVPGQGEKLFF
cdr3_nt: TGTGCCAGCGTCCCGGGACAGGGAGAAAAACTGTTTTTT
v_call: TRBV10-2
d_call: TRBD1
j_call: TRBJ1-4
clone_size: -

cdr3_aa: CATYTGRYTF
cdr3_nt: TGTGCCACCTATACAGGACGTTACACCTTC
v_call: TRBV10-3
d_call: -
j_call: TRBJ1-2
clone_size: few

cdr3_aa: CASSSDRVFGYTF
cdr3_nt: TGTGCCAGCAGTTCGGACAGGGTTTTTGGCTACACCTTC
v_call: TRBV12-3/TRBV12-4
d_call: TRBD1
j_call: TRBJ1-2
clone_size: few

cdr3_aa: CASSTGKASEAFF
cdr3_nt: TGTGCCAGCAGTACAGGGAAGGCTTCTGAAGCTTTCTTT
v_call: TRBV6-5
d_call: -
j_call: TRBJ1-1
clone_size: many

cdr3_aa: CASSLGRHPVAEAFF
cdr3_nt: TGTGCCAGCAGCTTAGGCAGGCATCCTGTCGCTGAAGCTTTCTTT
v_call: TRBV13
d_call: -
j_call: TRBJ1-1
clone_size: many

cdr3_aa: CASSLQGIEQYF
cdr3_nt: TGTGCCAGCAGCCTACAGGGAATCGAGCAGTACTTC
v_call: TRBV5-5
d_call: -
j_call: TRBJ2-7
clone_size: many

cdr3_aa: CASSWVLAPTFGGGVTEAFF
cdr3_nt: TGTGCCAGCAGTTGGGTCCTCGCCCCTACCTTCGGGGGGGGGGTCACTGAAGCTTTCTTT
v_call: TRBV25-1
d_call: -
j_call: TRBJ1-1
clone_size: -

cdr3_aa: CASSESAADTSEQYF
cdr3_nt: TGCGCCAGCAGTGAGTCGGCGGCGGACACGAGCGAGCAGTACTTC
v_call: TRBV10-1
d_call: -
j_call: TRBJ2-7
clone_size: -

cdr3_aa: CASAPRALSTGELFF
cdr3_nt: TGTGCCAGCGCCCCTCGAGCACTGTCTACCGGGGAGCTGTTTTTT
v_call: TRBV3-1
d_call: -
j_call: TRBJ2-2
clone_size: -

cdr3_aa: CSVKSLGQETQYF
cdr3_nt: TGCAGCGTTAAGTCGCTCGGCCAAGAGACCCAGTACTTC
v_call: TRBV29-1
d_call: -
j_call: TRBJ2-5
clone_size: many

cdr3_aa: CASSPGAIETQYF
cdr3_nt: TGTGCCAGCAGCCCCGGGGCCATAGAGACCCAGTACTTC
v_call: TRBV9
d_call: -
j_call: TRBJ2-5
clone_size: few

cdr3_aa: CASRQGPGGNTIYF
cdr3_nt: TGTGCCAGCAGGCAAGGGCCAGGGGGAAACACCATATATTTT
v_call: TRBV7-9
d_call: -
j_call: TRBJ1-3
clone_size: many